This T cell receptor (beta chain) was captured by sequencing in a study of blood T cells in healthy people across ages. The overall study: The template switching approach captured approximately one barcoded beta molecule for every two T cells.

In each sample, at least 6.5 million PBMCs were isolated. The study, taken as a whole, reports: The diversity estimates, figures obtained from one million T cells, were considered underestimates.

Trimming cost V 1 base and J 5 bases, with 11 bases left between them. CDR1 LNHNV and CDR2 YYDKDF come from the germline V gene (reference sequence). This CDR3 comprises 14 residues. A J-beta primer mix and a sample-barcoded 5' primer were used in a second PCR of about 7 to 12 cycles. Each cDNA molecule carried a tag from a template-switch adaptor that contained 12 random nucleotides. TCRdb re-derived calls from the 5' RACE reads in MiXCR, one entry per CDR3 protein. Among over a million distinct CDR3 sequences listed, 59% were seen once. This clonotype has just a few counts. Its specificity is unknown.

This chain connects TRBV15 to TRBJ1-1, with D maybe TRBD1 (5 bases). The sequencing input was blood. The source is a young man in good health. CDR3 in amino acids: CATSRGAGSTEAFF. DNA for the CDR3: TGTGCCACCAGCAGAGGTGCAGGGAGTACTGAAGCTTTCTTT.